The rows below give T cell receptor beta chains drawn from one sample of a study of shared clonotypes between healthy human individuals. TCRdb's table, derived via immunoSEQ multiplex PCR, lists solely in-frame clones and lacks some. The repertoire holds 330,000 or so clones, roughly 80% seen once, with about 10% in the top ten. Sequencing used memory CD4+ T cells sorted from blood. Receptor source: a man aged 30-40 years in good health. CDR3s include the opening cysteine and the closing phenylalanine or tryptophan. Each record gives: clone size, J gene, V gene, D gene, CDR3 protein, CDR3 DNA. The D gene is left open where the match is weak. Size tells how often a clone was seen (once, few, many) or the class of an expanded clone, and some rows leave it out.

NA | TRBJ1-2 | TRBV28 | NA | CASSRNYGYTF | TGTGCCAGCAGTCGAAACTATGGCTACACCTTC
few | TRBJ2-7 | TRBV19 | NA | CASNPPMEYEQYF | TGTGCCAGTAACCCCCCTATGGAGTACGAGCAGTACTTC
NA | TRBJ1-1 | TRBV4-1 | NA | CASSQVLTGSMNTEAFF | TGCGCCAGCAGCCAAGTCCTGACAGGATCGATGAACACTGAAGCTTTCTTT
NA | TRBJ2-5 | TRBV30 | NA | CAWSGGLMETQYF | TGTGCCTGGAGTGGAGGACTGATGGAGACCCAGTACTTC
NA | TRBJ2-5 | TRBV5-1 | TRBD2 | CASSSLAGGLETQYF | TGCGCCAGCAGCTCACTAGCGGGGGGCCTGGAGACCCAGTACTTC
NA | TRBJ2-5 | TRBV7-6 | NA | CASTPTGRVQETQYF | TGTGCCAGCACCCCAACCGGCAGGGTCCAAGAGACCCAGTACTTC
NA | TRBJ1-4 | TRBV5-5 | NA | CASSLMRVGVDEKLFF | TGTGCCAGCAGCTTGATGCGGGTGGGGGTGGACGAAAAACTGTTTTTT
NA | TRBJ1-1 | TRBV28 | NA | CASYSTRQGGGRTEAFF | TGTGCCAGCTACAGCACGCGGCAGGGAGGGGGTAGGACTGAAGCTTTCTTT
NA | TRBJ2-3 | TRBV2 | TRBD2 | CASKSAGADTQYF | TGTGCCAGTAAATCAGCGGGAGCGGATACGCAGTATTTT
NA | TRBJ2-2 | TRBV5-4 | TRBD1 | CASSPGTGGTGELFF | TGTGCCAGCAGCCCCGGGACAGGGGGCACCGGGGAGCTGTTTTTT
NA | TRBJ2-3 | TRBV5-4 | NA | CASSLGDTQYF | TGTGCCAGCAGCTTGGGGGATACGCAGTATTTT
NA | TRBJ1-1 | TRBV6-5 | TRBD1 | CASSYPGTGRPEAFF | TGTGCCAGCAGTTACCCCGGGACAGGGCGGCCTGAAGCTTTCTTT
NA | TRBJ2-5 | TRBV28 | NA | CASSLTSAQETQYF | TGTGCCAGCAGCCTAACTAGTGCCCAAGAGACCCAGTACTTC
NA | TRBJ2-1 | TRBV7-8 | TRBD2 | CASSPRGGLAGNNEQFF | TGTGCCAGCAGCCCCCGGGGTGGTCTAGCGGGGAACAATGAGCAGTTCTTC
NA | TRBJ2-7 | TRBV6-6 | NA | CASTRKSGSAYEQYF | TGTGCCAGCACCCGAAAGAGTGGGTCGGCCTACGAGCAGTACTTC
NA | TRBJ2-1 | TRBV5-6 | NA | CASSLSAGRSFF | TGTGCCAGCAGCTTGTCCGCGGGCCGGTCGTTCTTC
NA | TRBJ1-1 | TRBV25-1 | NA | CASSEDRTITEAFF | TGTGCCAGCAGTGAAGACAGGACGATCACTGAAGCTTTCTTT
NA | TRBJ1-4 | TRBV28 | NA | CASRVGVPQKLFF | TGTGCTAGCAGGGTTGGAGTGCCCCAAAAACTGTTTTTT
NA | TRBJ1-2 | TRBV7-9 | NA | CASSQDPLGYTF | TGTGCCAGCAGCCAAGACCCTCTGGGCTACACCTTC
NA | TRBJ2-1 | TRBV4-1 | NA | CASSPRSGNEQFF | TGCGCCAGCAGCCCCCGGTCAGGCAATGAGCAGTTCTTC
NA | TRBJ2-7 | TRBV19 | NA | CASSLRAQGGYEQYF | TGTGCCAGTAGCCTGAGGGCGCAGGGGGGCTACGAGCAGTACTTC
NA | TRBJ2-5 | TRBV18 | TRBD1 | CASSPGSGTGLQTQYF | TGTGCCAGCTCACCAGGGAGCGGGACAGGGTTGCAGACCCAGTACTTC
NA | TRBJ2-7 | TRBV5-4 | TRBD1 | CASSAGQDSSYEQYF | TGTGCCAGCAGCGCCGGACAGGACAGCTCCTACGAGCAGTACTTC
NA | TRBJ2-7 | TRBV18 | NA | CASSRTQGEQYF | TGTGCCAGCTCACGGACCCAGGGGGAGCAGTACTTC
NA | TRBJ2-5 | TRBV5-1 | TRBD2 | CASSRGTSGQETQYF | TGCGCCAGCAGCCGAGGGACTAGCGGCCAAGAGACCCAGTACTTC
NA | TRBJ2-7 | TRBV5-6 | TRBD2 | CASSRRPNSGGGVGYEQYF | TGTGCCAGCAGCCGACGGCCCAATTCTGGCGGGGGGGTAGGGTACGAGCAGTACTTC
many | TRBJ2-1 | TRBV29-1 | NA | CSVGIEPSPYNEQFF | TGCAGCGTTGGAATTGAGCCTTCTCCCTACAATGAGCAGTTCTTC
NA | TRBJ2-1 | TRBV4-1 | NA | CASVNPGTSNEQFF | TGCGCCAGCGTAAATCCGGGCACCTCCAATGAGCAGTTCTTC
NA | TRBJ2-7 | TRBV11-2 | TRBD1 | CASSPTTDREYF | TGTGCCAGCAGCCCCACCACGGACAGGGAGTACTTC
once | TRBJ2-5 | TRBV20-1 | NA | CSAQGWETQYF | TGCAGTGCCCAGGGTTGGGAGACCCAGTACTTC
NA | TRBJ2-3 | TRBV27 | NA | CASRVFLGADTQYF | TGTGCCAGCAGAGTTTTTTTGGGGGCAGATACGCAGTATTTT
NA | TRBJ2-6 | TRBV4-3 | NA | CASSQGGGGANVLTF | TGCGCCAGCAGCCAAGGAGGGGGTGGGGCCAACGTCCTGACTTTC
NA | TRBJ2-6 | TRBV7-9 | TRBD1 | CASSTFGQGDFSGANVLTF | TGTGCCAGCAGCACATTCGGACAGGGTGACTTCTCTGGGGCCAACGTCCTGACTTTC
NA | TRBJ2-2 | TRBV5-4 | NA | CASSRGSSNTGELFF | TGTGCCAGCAGCCGGGGAAGCTCGAACACCGGGGAGCTGTTTTTT
few | TRBJ2-2 | TRBV5-1 | TRBD1 | CASSSGTGNTGELFF | TGCGCCAGCAGCTCCGGGACAGGTAACACCGGGGAGCTGTTTTTT
NA | TRBJ2-7 | TRBV4-2 | TRBD2 | CASSQDPTSGEQYF | TGTGCCAGCAGCCAAGATCCGACTAGCGGTGAGCAGTACTTC
NA | TRBJ2-1 | TRBV4-2 | TRBD2 | CASSQGQAGVANEQFF | TGTGCCAGCAGCCAAGGTCAAGCGGGAGTCGCCAATGAGCAGTTCTTC
NA | TRBJ2-3 | TRBV29-1 | NA | CSATGTSSPDTQYF | TGCAGCGCCACCGGGACCTCGAGTCCGGATACGCAGTATTTT
NA | TRBJ2-1 | TRBV19 | NA | CASSQRRDEQFF | TGTGCCAGTAGCCAACGAAGGGATGAGCAGTTCTTC
few | TRBJ2-3 | TRBV2 | TRBD2 | CASSEGLASGTQYF | TGTGCCAGCAGTGAAGGACTAGCTTCGGGTACGCAGTATTTT
NA | TRBJ2-7 | TRBV28 | TRBD1 | CASSGTGGAYGGQYF | TGTGCCAGCAGTGGGACAGGGGGCGCTTATGGTGGGCAGTACTTC
NA | TRBJ2-2 | TRBV27 | TRBD2 | CASSFFGAGGVTGELFF | TGTGCCAGCAGTTTTTTCGGAGCGGGAGGGGTAACCGGGGAGCTGTTTTTT
NA | TRBJ2-3 | TRBV15 | NA | CATRREDTQYF | TGTGCCACCCGCCGGGAAGATACGCAGTATTTT
NA | TRBJ1-1 | TRBV29-1 | NA | CSVDEARGSEAFF | TGCAGCGTTGACGAGGCCAGGGGCTCTGAAGCTTTCTTT
few | TRBJ1-1 | TRBV28 | NA | CASSRRQGPRSTEAFF | TGTGCCAGCAGTCGCCGCCAGGGGCCGCGGAGCACTGAAGCTTTCTTT
once | TRBJ1-2 | TRBV10-3 | NA | CATRSDSGPAYGYTF | TGTGCCACCCGGTCGGATTCCGGGCCTGCCTATGGCTACACCTTC
few | TRBJ1-2 | TRBV6-5 | TRBD1 | CASRSFGQGGGYTF | TGTGCCAGCAGGTCCTTCGGCCAGGGGGGTGGCTACACCTTC
few | TRBJ2-1 | TRBV5-8 | NA | CASSLVGRDEQFF | TGTGCCAGCAGCTTGGTTGGAAGAGATGAGCAGTTCTTC
few | TRBJ2-7 | TRBV7-2 | NA | CASSHTYEQYF | TGTGCCAGCAGCCACACCTACGAGCAGTACTTC
NA | TRBJ1-5 | TRBV7-6 | NA | CASSLGTENQPQHF | TGTGCCAGCAGCTTAGGAACAGAAAATCAGCCCCAGCATTTT
NA | TRBJ1-2 | TRBV7-2 | TRBD1 | CASSRGGQTYGYTF | TGTGCCAGCAGCCGAGGGGGACAGACCTATGGCTACACCTTC
NA | TRBJ2-7 | TRBV19 | NA | CASSEPPIYEQYF | TGTGCCAGTAGTGAGCCTCCGATATACGAGCAGTACTTC
few | TRBJ2-7 | TRBV6-5 | TRBD2 | CASAAGVGEQYF | TGTGCCAGCGCAGCGGGAGTGGGCGAGCAGTACTTC
NA | TRBJ2-5 | TRBV19 | TRBD2 | CASSTGLAGTETQYF | TGTGCCAGTAGTACCGGACTAGCGGGAACGGAGACCCAGTACTTC
NA | TRBJ1-4 | TRBV28 | NA | CASREGGFNEKLFF | TGTGCCAGCAGAGAAGGCGGATTTAATGAAAAACTGTTTTTT
NA | TRBJ2-2 | TRBV5-1 | TRBD2 | CASSLGILAVRNTGELFF | TGCGCCAGCAGCTTGGGGATTCTAGCGGTCCGGAACACCGGGGAGCTGTTTTTT
NA | TRBJ1-1 | TRBV28 | TRBD1 | CASVIGTGNTEAFF | TGTGCCAGCGTAATAGGGACAGGGAACACTGAAGCTTTCTTT
NA | TRBJ2-3 | TRBV10-2 | NA | CASSDPSGSTDTQYF | TGCGCCAGCAGTGACCCCAGCGGTAGCACAGATACGCAGTATTTT